A single sample gave rise to the 10 T cell receptor beta chains below, sequenced in a study of blood T cell repertoires in COVID-19 (dated by TCRdb to the early 2020s). The library was produced with the immunoSEQ multiplex PCR assay. This immuneACCESS table, as held by TCRdb, lists in-frame sequences with V and J called but not all clones. Of the missing ones, under half trace to an unresolved V gene in checked studies; the others have no known cause. The sample records under 100,000 clones, roughly nine tenths of which are singletons. The ten largest clones capture 3% to 4% of the sample. Sequencing was carried out using peripheral blood. These receptors all stem from a woman in her 70s with acute or convalescent COVID-19.

The V call is TRBV5-1, the J call TRBJ1-1, with D possibly matching TRBD1 (6 bases). This CDR3 has 14 residues. V shed 2 bases and J shed 1 base, with 9 bases lying between them. The germline CDR1 and CDR2 sequences are SGHRS and YFSETQ. The CDR3 bases are TGCGCCAGCAGCTTAACCAGGGGGAACACTGAAGCTTTCTTT. The encoded protein is CASSLTRGNTEAFF.

The chain employs TRBV3-1 (or the pseudogene TRBV3-2) and TRBJ1-5; D unclear. Germline V lookup: CDR1 LGHDT, CDR2 YNNKEL (reference sequence). The CDR3 length is 14 residues. V lost 4 bases, J lost 1 base, and 8 bases lay in between. CDR3 sequence: CASSPRMSNQPQHF. CDR3 DNA: TGTGCCAGCAGCCCGCGGATGAGCAATCAGCCCCAGCATTTT.

The chain uses TRBV19 and TRBJ2-4, with TRBD2 identical over 8 bases. The V gene end was trimmed by 8 bases and the J gene end by 0 bases; junction bases not matched to a gene: 3. CDR1 and CDR2 from the germline V gene are LNHDA and SQIVND (reference sequence). The CDR3 sequence is 14 residues long. The CDR3 nucleotides read TGTGCCAGTGGCGGGGGGTTAGCCAAAAACATTCAGTACTTC. Encoded protein: CASGGGLAKNIQYF.

The chain couples TRBV6-1 to TRBJ2-7; TRBD2 matches at 15 bases. Per the germline V gene, CDR1 is MNHNS and CDR2 is SASEGT. The CDR3 runs to 19 residues. V trimming: 0 bases; J trimming: 5 bases; junction bases outside the gene matches: 11. The chain's CDR3 is CASSEAEVGLAGGPHEQYF. CDR3 nucleotides: TGTGCCAGCAGTGAAGCGGAAGTAGGACTAGCGGGAGGGCCTCACGAGCAGTACTTC.

This sequence joins TRBV25-1 and TRBJ1-2; D call uncertain. This CDR3 has 12 amino acids. V lost 5 bases and J 8 bases, leaving 12 bases between the germline ends. The germline V gene has CDR1 MGHDK and CDR2 SYGVNS. The CDR3 region has the DNA TGTGCCAGCAGTTCCCTTGGCGGGGGCTACACCTTC. Translation gives CASSSLGGGYTF.

The rearrangement links TRBV28 to TRBJ1-2, with D possibly matching TRBD1 (6 bases). Germline CDR1 MDHEN, CDR2 SYDVKM. The V and J ends lost 3 bases and 4 bases respectively, with 9 bases between them. The CDR3 is made up of 13 amino acids. For the CDR3, the DNA is TGTGCCAGCAGTTTTAGGGGGGGCTATGGCTACACCTTC. It yields the protein CASSFRGGYGYTF.

The chain joins TRBV6-5 to TRBJ1-5, with 8 bases identical to TRBD1. Germline loops: CDR1 MNHEY, CDR2 SVGAGI. The CDR3 has 13 residues. Trimming at V came to 6 bases and at J to 5 bases, leaving 3 bases not matched to a gene. This chain's CDR3 is CASRMDRDQPQHF. DNA for the CDR3: TGTGCCAGCAGGATGGACAGGGATCAGCCCCAGCATTTT.

The chain couples TRBV27 to TRBJ1-5; D not resolved. This CDR3 has 18 residues. Trimming removed 5 bases from V and 1 base from J, with 21 bases in between. Germline V gene sequence: CDR1 MNHEY, CDR2 SMNVEV (reference sequence). In DNA, the CDR3 is TGTGCCAGCAGTCGCCGGGCTCCAGTATGGGAGAGCAATCAGCCCCAGCATTTT. Encoded protein: CASSRRAPVWESNQPQHF.

This chain links TRBV21-1 with TRBJ2-3; TRBD2, the table's D call, lacks a check against the DNA. TRBV21-1 is designated a pseudogene. This CDR3 is built from 15 residues. The CDR3, as DNA: TGTGCCAGCAGCAAAGCGAGAACGAGGACAGATACGCAGTATTTT. Its translation is CASSKARTRTDTQYF.

The chain links TRBV2 to TRBJ1-3, with D perhaps TRBD1 (6 bases). V dropped 6 bases and J dropped 4 bases, with 13 bases sitting between them. The CDR3 runs 14 residues. Germline values: CDR1 SNHLY, CDR2 FYNNEI. DNA for the CDR3: TGTGCCAGCAGAAGTCCGGGACAAGGAAACACCATATATTTT. Translating gives CASRSPGQGNTIYF.